This TCR beta chain was retrieved from a study of blood T cell repertoires in COVID-19 (dated by TCRdb to the early 2020s). Background for the entire study: Samples covering the acute and convalescent phases of COVID-19 were provided by collaborators in the United States, Italy and Spain. The material from the prospective study consisted of cDNA or gDNA derived from T cells, B-cell-depleted T cells, or PBMCs. Subjects who had been exposed to COVID-19, were actively infected with it, or had recovered from it provided the deeply sampled blood TCRbeta repertoires that made up the dataset. A freely available public database, intended as a resource for researchers studying the immune response to SARS-CoV-2, is where the repertoires were released. The samples were drawn from two sources: the first 160 participants of the ongoing ImmuneRACE study, and fewer than 1,500 subjects contributed by 6 global collaborators. Nearly every sample came with metadata listing a de-identified subject ID, COVID-19 status, age in years and sex. Where HLA class I and class II types were available, the types were taken from metadata supplied by the sample provider, not from assay-based typing. The research as a whole found: How much clinical and demographic metadata was included differed by source and by participant, and the metadata was provided uncurated.

As concerns this clone: Its antigen specificity is not known. Nothing much larger sits one base from this clone, and base qualities are not available.

The germline V gene provides CDR1 SGHTA and CDR2 FQGNSA. The V and J ends are trimmed by 3 bases and 4 bases, leaving 15 bases between them. The CDR3 starts with the cysteine, ends with the phenylalanine, and has 16 residues. CDR3 DNA is the only sequence kept; it has 48 bases, read in frame from the first base. TCRbeta CDR3 regions were amplified from genomic DNA by means of the immunoSEQ Assay, a bias-controlled multiplex PCR. Under the source paper's analysis protocol: Nucleated cell counts per sample were estimated from amplification of reference gene primers within the assay. Sequence reads were collapsed and filtered to measure the absolute abundance of every unique TCRbeta CDR3 rearrangement. For each sample, productive Simpson clonality was calculated as the square root of Simpson's diversity index over productive rearrangements. TCRdb re-hosts the immuneACCESS table, in-frame sequences only. Its copies lack some clones; in the studies checked, an unresolved V gene accounts for under half of them, and the cause for the rest is not known. V, J and clone size were drawn from that table, and D and trimming were deduced from the DNA. The sample table lists 120,000 or so clones, 90% of them with a count of one. The top ten clones comprise approximately 3.5% of the sample.

Whole blood was collected in K2EDTA tubes by collaborating institutions according to the institutions' own protocols. For TCRbeta analysis, collaborators shipped samples as frozen whole blood, isolated PBMCs, or DNA extracted from either of those sample types. The sequenced sample consisted of peripheral blood. The clonotype originates from a man aged 50-59 years with active COVID-19. The V and J genes are TRBV7-2 and TRBJ2-2, with a weak D call of TRBD2 (6 bases match). Here is the DNA: TGTGCCAGCAGCTTGAAGCGGTTGGAGGGCACCGGGGAGCTGTTTTTT. The resulting protein is CASSLKRLEGTGELFF.